The sequence of this T cell receptor (beta chain) was determined in a study of T cell responses to AZD1222 COVID-19 vaccine. Study background: The study pooled second doses at about 4 or about 12 weeks.

This table comes from immunoSEQ multiplex PCR, and its TCRdb copy is limited to in-frame clones, with some not included. Found here are about 110,000 clones, under 95% of them singletons; the top ten hold roughly 7%. On this clone itself: Its antigen remains unknown.

Regarding the study as a whole: No repertoire was sampled before or during the peak T cell response, only after it.

Trimming pared 6 bases from V and 10 bases from J, leaving 16 bases between. Germline lookup yields CDR1 LNHDA and CDR2 SQIVND (reference sequence). The length of the CDR3 is 14 residues. Sequencing was performed on peripheral blood, taken on day 0 of AZD1222 vaccination. This TCR was recovered from an adult in good health. This chain uses TRBV19 with TRBJ1-6; maybe TRBD1 (5 bases). The CDR3 coding sequence is TGTGCCAGTAGCAACGGGGGGGGTCAATCACCCCTCCACTTT. Translation gives CASSNGGGQSPLHF.